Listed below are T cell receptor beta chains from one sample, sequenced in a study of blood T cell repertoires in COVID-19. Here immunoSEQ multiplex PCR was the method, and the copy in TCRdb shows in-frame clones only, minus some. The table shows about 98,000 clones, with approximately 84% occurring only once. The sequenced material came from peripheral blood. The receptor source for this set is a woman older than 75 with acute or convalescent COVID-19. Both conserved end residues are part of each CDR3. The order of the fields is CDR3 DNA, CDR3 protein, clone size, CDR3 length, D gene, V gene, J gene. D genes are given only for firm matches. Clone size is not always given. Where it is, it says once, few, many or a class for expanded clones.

CDR3nt: TGTGCCAGCAGCCAAGCCGAGCGGGGGACCTCAGATACGCAGTATTTT; CDR3aa: CASSQAERGTSDTQYF; abundance: .; len: 16; d_gene: TRBD2; v_gene: TRBV3-1/TRBV3-2; j_gene: TRBJ2-3
CDR3nt: TGCGCCAGCAGGCAGGGACTCTGGGGAAATCAGCCCCAGCATTTT; CDR3aa: CASRQGLWGNQPQHF; abundance: .; len: 15; d_gene: .; v_gene: TRBV5-1; j_gene: TRBJ1-5
CDR3nt: TGTGCCAGCAGTGAATCGGCGTCAGGGTTGGGTACTGAAGCTTTCTTT; CDR3aa: CASSESASGLGTEAFF; abundance: .; len: 16; d_gene: .; v_gene: TRBV6-1; j_gene: TRBJ1-1
CDR3nt: TGTGCCAGCAGTTTATCGGGGGGCCTCTATGGCTACACCTTC; CDR3aa: CASSLSGGLYGYTF; abundance: few; len: 14; d_gene: .; v_gene: TRBV28; j_gene: TRBJ1-2
CDR3nt: TGTGCCAGCAGCGACAGTTATGGCTACACCTTC; CDR3aa: CASSDSYGYTF; abundance: .; len: 11; d_gene: .; v_gene: TRBV6-5; j_gene: TRBJ1-2
CDR3nt: TGTGCCAGCAGTTTAGAGAGGAAGGAAGATACGCAGTATTTT; CDR3aa: CASSLERKEDTQYF; abundance: .; len: 14; d_gene: .; v_gene: TRBV28; j_gene: TRBJ2-3
CDR3nt: TGTGCCTGGAGTGTAATCAGGGGGCCTGGAAACACCATATATTTT; CDR3aa: CAWSVIRGPGNTIYF; abundance: .; len: 15; d_gene: TRBD1; v_gene: TRBV30; j_gene: TRBJ1-3
CDR3nt: TGCGCCAGCAGCTTGGGACAGCGCCAAGGCTATGGCTACACCTTC; CDR3aa: CASSLGQRQGYGYTF; abundance: .; len: 15; d_gene: .; v_gene: TRBV5-1; j_gene: TRBJ1-2
CDR3nt: TGTGCCAGCAGCCACGCGGTGAAATCGGGACAGGGAAAAGGAAAACTGTTTTTT; CDR3aa: CASSHAVKSGQGKGKLFF; abundance: .; len: 18; d_gene: TRBD1; v_gene: TRBV11-3; j_gene: TRBJ1-4
CDR3nt: TGTGCCACCAGTGGAGGGAATTCCTACAATGAGCAGTTCTTC; CDR3aa: CATSGGNSYNEQFF; abundance: .; len: 14; d_gene: .; v_gene: TRBV24-1; j_gene: TRBJ2-1
CDR3nt: TGTGCCAGCAGTTACTGGCAGGGGACTGAAGCTTTCTTT; CDR3aa: CASSYWQGTEAFF; abundance: .; len: 13; d_gene: .; v_gene: TRBV6-5; j_gene: TRBJ1-1
CDR3nt: TGTGCCAGCAGCCAAGGTGACATACTAGCCAAAAACATTCAGTACTTC; CDR3aa: CASSQGDILAKNIQYF; abundance: .; len: 16; d_gene: .; v_gene: TRBV3-1/TRBV3-2; j_gene: TRBJ2-4
CDR3nt: TGTGCCAGCAGTTACTCGTTTGCGGGACGGGGAACCTACGAGCAGTACTTC; CDR3aa: CASSYSFAGRGTYEQYF; abundance: once; len: 17; d_gene: .; v_gene: TRBV6-2/TRBV6-3; j_gene: TRBJ2-7
CDR3nt: TGCGCCAGCAGCCCTGAGACAGGGGGCGGCTATGGCTACACCTTC; CDR3aa: CASSPETGGGYGYTF; abundance: few; len: 15; d_gene: TRBD1; v_gene: TRBV4-3; j_gene: TRBJ1-2
CDR3nt: TGTGCCATCAGTGGGGGGGTAGGGGAGACCCAGTACTTC; CDR3aa: CAISGGVGETQYF; abundance: .; len: 13; d_gene: .; v_gene: TRBV10-3; j_gene: TRBJ2-5
CDR3nt: TGTGCCAGCAGCCCCGGGACAGGTGAAGCTTTCTTT; CDR3aa: CASSPGTGEAFF; abundance: few; len: 12; d_gene: TRBD1; v_gene: TRBV11-3; j_gene: TRBJ1-1
CDR3nt: TGTGCCAGCAGTGGTGACAGGGTCAGGGATGGCACCGGGGAGCTGTTTTTT; CDR3aa: CASSGDRVRDGTGELFF; abundance: .; len: 17; d_gene: TRBD1; v_gene: TRBV25-1; j_gene: TRBJ2-2
CDR3nt: TGTGCCATTTCGGTCGGGGTAAATAGCAATCAGCCCCAGCATTTT; CDR3aa: CAISVGVNSNQPQHF; abundance: .; len: 15; d_gene: .; v_gene: TRBV10-3; j_gene: TRBJ1-5
CDR3nt: TGTGCCAGCAGCTTAGATCTCGCCGCGCCTACGCAGTATTTT; CDR3aa: CASSLDLAAPTQYF; abundance: .; len: 14; d_gene: .; v_gene: TRBV11-2; j_gene: TRBJ2-3
CDR3nt: TGTGCCAGCAGCTTCACCGGGACAGGGGGAAACACCATATATTTT; CDR3aa: CASSFTGTGGNTIYF; abundance: .; len: 15; d_gene: TRBD1; v_gene: TRBV7-6; j_gene: TRBJ1-3
CDR3nt: TGCGCCAGCAGTACAACACAGGGAAAGAGCTATGGCTACACCTTC; CDR3aa: CASSTTQGKSYGYTF; abundance: few; len: 15; d_gene: .; v_gene: TRBV5-1; j_gene: TRBJ1-2
CDR3nt: TGTGCCAGCAGCCTGGGGGGAGTCACTGAAGCTTTCTTT; CDR3aa: CASSLGGVTEAFF; abundance: few; len: 13; d_gene: .; v_gene: TRBV6-2/TRBV6-3; j_gene: TRBJ1-1
CDR3nt: TGCAGCGCAGGACAGCGATATTCCTACGAGCAGTACTTC; CDR3aa: CSAGQRYSYEQYF; abundance: .; len: 13; d_gene: .; v_gene: TRBV29-1; j_gene: TRBJ2-7
CDR3nt: TGTGCCAGCAGTAGAGGGAGAACTAATGAAAAACTGTTTTTT; CDR3aa: CASSRGRTNEKLFF; abundance: .; len: 14; d_gene: .; v_gene: TRBV6-5; j_gene: TRBJ1-4
CDR3nt: TGTGCCAGCAGCTCCCAGGGGGTAGACTATGGCTACACCTTC; CDR3aa: CASSSQGVDYGYTF; abundance: few; len: 14; d_gene: TRBD1; v_gene: TRBV7-9; j_gene: TRBJ1-2
CDR3nt: TGTGCCAGCAGCTTAGCGCTAACGCGCTATGGCTACACCTTC; CDR3aa: CASSLALTRYGYTF; abundance: once; len: 14; d_gene: .; v_gene: TRBV7-9; j_gene: TRBJ1-2
CDR3nt: TGTGCCACCAGCAGAGATCAACGAACAGGGTATAACTATGGCTACACCTTC; CDR3aa: CATSRDQRTGYNYGYTF; abundance: .; len: 17; d_gene: .; v_gene: TRBV15; j_gene: TRBJ1-2
CDR3nt: TGTGCCAGCAGCTTGAGGGGGGCCGGGACAGGGGGGAATCAGCCCCAGCATTTT; CDR3aa: CASSLRGAGTGGNQPQHF; abundance: .; len: 18; d_gene: TRBD1; v_gene: TRBV5-5; j_gene: TRBJ1-5
CDR3nt: TGCGCCAGCGCTTCGTCGGGAGCGCTGAACACTGAAGCTTTCTTT; CDR3aa: CASASSGALNTEAFF; abundance: .; len: 15; d_gene: .; v_gene: TRBV5-1; j_gene: TRBJ1-1
CDR3nt: TGTGCCAGCAGTGCGCAGGGGATCTCCTATAATTCACCCCTCCACTTT; CDR3aa: CASSAQGISYNSPLHF; abundance: .; len: 16; d_gene: .; v_gene: TRBV2; j_gene: TRBJ1-6
CDR3nt: TGTGCCAGCAGGCTGGGGGGGGCCTGGGAGACCCAGTACTTC; CDR3aa: CASRLGGAWETQYF; abundance: .; len: 14; d_gene: .; v_gene: TRBV7-9; j_gene: TRBJ2-5
CDR3nt: TGTGCCAGCCGGGGACAGAACAATGAGCAGTTCTTC; CDR3aa: CASRGQNNEQFF; abundance: .; len: 12; d_gene: TRBD1; v_gene: TRBV28; j_gene: TRBJ2-1
CDR3nt: TGTGCCAGCAAAGAACAGGGGGCTCGGAACTATGGCTACACCTTC; CDR3aa: CASKEQGARNYGYTF; abundance: .; len: 15; d_gene: TRBD1; v_gene: TRBV6-5; j_gene: TRBJ1-2
CDR3nt: TGCGCCAGCAGCCCCCTGACTAGCGGGGAGACCCAGTACTTC; CDR3aa: CASSPLTSGETQYF; abundance: .; len: 14; d_gene: TRBD2; v_gene: TRBV4-1; j_gene: TRBJ2-5
CDR3nt: TGTGCCTATTCAGGGGGGGCCAACGTCCTGACTTTC; CDR3aa: CAYSGGANVLTF; abundance: .; len: 12; d_gene: .; v_gene: TRBV30; j_gene: TRBJ2-6